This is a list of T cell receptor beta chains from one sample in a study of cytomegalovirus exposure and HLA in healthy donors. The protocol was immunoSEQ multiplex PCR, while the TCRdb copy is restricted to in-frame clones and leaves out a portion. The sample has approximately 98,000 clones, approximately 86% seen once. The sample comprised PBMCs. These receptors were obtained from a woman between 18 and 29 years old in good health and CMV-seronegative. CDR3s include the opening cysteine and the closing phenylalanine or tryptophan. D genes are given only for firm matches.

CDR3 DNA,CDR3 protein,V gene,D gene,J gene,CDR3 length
TGTGCCTGGAGTGAGGGGATCTTGGCTGGAAACACCATATATTTT,CAWSEGILAGNTIYF,TRBV30,NA,TRBJ1-3,15
TGTGCCAGCAGCGTGGACATTTACACCGGGGAGCTGTTTTTT,CASSVDIYTGELFF,TRBV13,NA,TRBJ2-2,14
TGTGCCAGCAGACCCGGGACAGGGGTTGGGAATGAGCAGTTCTTC,CASRPGTGVGNEQFF,TRBV27,TRBD1,TRBJ2-1,15
TGCGCCAGCAGCTTGGCGCTAGCGGGGGTGAACACCGGGGAGCTGTTTTTT,CASSLALAGVNTGELFF,TRBV5-1,TRBD2,TRBJ2-2,17
TGTGCCAGCAGCCAATCGACTAGTCTCACCGGGGAGCTGTTTTTT,CASSQSTSLTGELFF,TRBV7-7,NA,TRBJ2-2,15
TGTGCCAGCAGTGAAGTGTTGACAGATACAGATACGCAGTATTTT,CASSEVLTDTDTQYF,TRBV2,NA,TRBJ2-3,15
TGTGCCACTGCGAGGGGGGGGCACCTCCAAGAGACCCAGTACTTC,CATARGGHLQETQYF,TRBV27,NA,TRBJ2-5,15
TGTGCCAGCAGCCCCCCTGGGGGGGACAATGAGCAGTTCTTC,CASSPPGGDNEQFF,TRBV7-3,TRBD2,TRBJ2-1,14
TGTGCCAGCAGCCAAAAAGGTCTGACAGGTCCCCTCTGGGCCAACGTCCTGACTTTC,CASSQKGLTGPLWANVLTF,TRBV16,NA,TRBJ2-6,19
TGTGCCAGCAGCCAAGATCCAGGGACTAATGAAAAACTGTTTTTT,CASSQDPGTNEKLFF,TRBV4-2,NA,TRBJ1-4,15
TGTGCCAGCAGTGGTTATAGCGGGGTAGCGGTCGATGAGCAGTTCTTC,CASSGYSGVAVDEQFF,TRBV6-1,TRBD2,TRBJ2-1,16
TGCGCCAGCCAGGGGGATGAAAAACTGTTTTTT,CASQGDEKLFF,TRBV5-1,TRBD1,TRBJ1-4,11
TGTGCCAGCACCGAGATAGGACATTACGAGCAGTACTTC,CASTEIGHYEQYF,TRBV25-1,NA,TRBJ2-7,13
TGTGCCAGCAGTGAAGCGCTTCGGGAGGTCAATCAGCCCCAGCATTTT,CASSEALREVNQPQHF,TRBV2,NA,TRBJ1-5,16
TGTGCCAGCAGCCCTTCGCGGGCCCCCGGTAGGGAGCAGTACTTC,CASSPSRAPGREQYF,TRBV13,NA,TRBJ2-7,15
TGTGCCAGCAGCTTGGGGCTAGCGGGGCACAGCGAGCAGTTCTTC,CASSLGLAGHSEQFF,TRBV5-4,TRBD2,TRBJ2-1,15